The 15 T cell receptor beta chains given below trace back to one sample, sequenced in a study of shared clonotypes between healthy human individuals (dated by TCRdb to the early 2020s). Library creation used the immunoSEQ multiplex PCR assay. TCRdb carries this immuneACCESS record with in-frame sequences only. Its versions omit some clonotypes, under half of them owing to an unresolved V gene in the studies checked, with the rest unexplained. This sample comprises around 1.5 million clones, around 98% of them detected only once. Around 0.45% of the sample goes to the ten largest clones. The sequenced material came from naive CD4+ T cells sorted from blood. The cell subset or site label here, explained by the study, means: CD45RA+ positively selected. Receptor source: a man younger than 40 in good health.

V gene TRBV9 combines with J gene TRBJ2-1; 15 positions agree with TRBD2. The CDR3 consists of 21 residues. Germline assignment: CDR1 SGDLS and CDR2 YYNGEE. The J segment lost 0 bases and the V segment lost 0 bases, leaving 10 bases of the junction unmatched. The CDR3 region has the DNA TGTGCCAGCAGCGTAGGGACTAGCGGGAGGGTTGATCCTAGCTCCTACAATGAGCAGTTCTTC. Residues: CASSVGTSGRVDPSSYNEQFF.

The chain combines TRBV28 with TRBJ2-1; 9 nucleotides agree with TRBD2. CDR3 length equals 17 residues. Trimming took 6 bases from V and 3 from J; bases not matched to a gene: 12. Germline loops: CDR1 MDHEN, CDR2 SYDVKM. CDR3 amino acids: CASSQISGSGFYNEQFF. In DNA, the CDR3 is TGTGCCAGCAGCCAAATTAGCGGGAGCGGTTTCTACAATGAGCAGTTCTTC. Variable domain in full (rest from reference TRBV28 and TRBJ2-1): DVKVTQSSRYLVKRTGEKVFLECVQDMDHENMFWYRQDPGLGLRLIYFSYDVKMKEKGDIPEGYSVSREKKERFSLILESASTNQTSMYLCASSQISGSGFYNEQFFGPGTRLTVL.

V and J are TRBV5-1 and TRBJ1-1, with D perhaps matching TRBD1 (5 bases). The CDR3 covers 15 residues. Germline-derived CDR1 and CDR2 are SGHRS and YFSETQ. The germline V and J ends were trimmed by 0 bases and 1 base, with 10 bases remaining between them. This CDR3 reads CASSLEGTTNTEAFF. The CDR3 nucleotides read TGCGCCAGCAGCTTGGAAGGGACTACGAACACTGAAGCTTTCTTT.

This chain joins TRBV14 and TRBJ2-7; 15 bases fit TRBD2. Unmatched junction bases numbered 12, after V lost 1 base and J lost 8 bases. Germline loops: CDR1 SGHDN, CDR2 FVKESK. This CDR3 region has 18 residues. The CDR3 DNA is TGTGCCAGCAGCCAAGTGGCTCCGGGACTAGCGGGAGGTTTAAAGCAGTACTTC. Protein sequence: CASSQVAPGLAGGLKQYF.

The chain is built from TRBV19 and TRBJ2-2; tentatively, D is TRBD1 or TRBD2 (5 bases each). Germline assignment: CDR1 LNHDA and CDR2 SQIVND (reference sequence). The length of the CDR3 is 16 residues. Trimming shortened V by 4 bases and J by 6 bases, and 18 bases separated the two germline ends. The CDR3 reads CASSTSTDYRSGELFF. CDR3 DNA: TGTGCCAGTAGTACCTCGACAGACTACAGGTCCGGGGAGCTGTTTTTT.

The gene calls are TRBV5-6 and TRBJ2-7; D may be TRBD1 or TRBD2 (5 bases each). The CDR3 contains 12 residues. V was pared by 1 base and J by 6 bases, with 8 bases between. CDR1 is SGHDT, CDR2 YYEEEE, per germline. This chain's CDR3 is CASSLQRGEQYF. CDR3 in DNA: TGTGCCAGCAGCTTGCAGAGGGGCGAGCAGTACTTC.

V usage is TRBV29-1 and J usage is TRBJ2-5; the D gene could be TRBD1 or TRBD2 (5 bases each). In germline, CDR1 is SQVTM, CDR2 ANQGSEA. V dropped 2 bases and J dropped 4 bases, with 20 bases sitting between them. CDR3 length equals 16 residues. Here the CDR3 reads CSVEPHSGTAGETQYF. CDR3 DNA sequence: TGCAGCGTTGAACCGCATTCCGGGACGGCGGGAGAGACCCAGTACTTC.

The V and J genes are TRBV6-5 and TRBJ2-7; D ambiguous. CDR3 length: 13 residues. V lost 8 bases and J lost 7, with 18 bases in between. From germline, CDR1 is MNHEY and CDR2 SVGAGI. CDR3 DNA: TGTGCCAGCTCGAACACCCTAGGAAGGGAGCAGTACTTC. This sequence encodes CASSNTLGREQYF.

The chain couples TRBV18 to TRBJ1-2, with D possibly being TRBD1 (5 bases). Trimming removed 6 bases from V and 0 bases from J, with 17 bases in between. Germline CDR1 reads KGHSH; CDR2 reads LQKENI. The CDR3 totals 16 residues. In nucleotides, the CDR3 is TGTGCCAGCTCCCCAACCGATAGGGGCCCTAACTATGGCTACACCTTC. Residues: CASSPTDRGPNYGYTF.

The V gene is TRBV2, the J gene TRBJ2-7; D unresolved. The CDR3 sequence is 12 residues long. Germline V gene data show CDR1 as SNHLY and CDR2 as FYNNEI. Trimming took off 0 bases at V and 3 bases at J, with 3 bases between the two ends. The DNA for the CDR3 is TGTGCCAGCAGTGAAGCCTACTACGAGCAGTACTTC. Translated: CASSEAYYEQYF.

The chain recombines TRBV7-9 with TRBJ2-1; no definite D call. V dropped 4 bases and J dropped 0 bases, with 13 bases sitting between them. This CDR3 is 16 amino acids long. The germline V gene encodes CDR1 SEHNR and CDR2 FQNEAQ (reference sequence). In DNA, the CDR3 is TGTGCCAGCAGCTCTTACCTAAAGAGCTCCTACAATGAGCAGTTCTTC. Its translation: CASSSYLKSSYNEQFF.

J is TRBJ2-7 and V is TRBV5-1; 8 nucleotides match TRBD2. Germline CDR1 and CDR2: SGHRS and YFSETQ. With 4 bases clipped from V and 0 bases from J, the junction kept 6 bases outside the gene matches. CDR3 length: 15 residues. CDR3 nucleotides: TGCGCCAGCAGCCCAAGCGGGAGTGTCTCCTACGAGCAGTACTTC. Its protein product is CASSPSGSVSYEQYF.

The chain links TRBV6-6 to TRBJ2-1, with a weak D call TRBD2 (5 bases). The CDR3 length is 16 residues. The germline V gene has CDR1 MNHNY and CDR2 SVGAGI (reference sequence). The ends were cut back, 0 bases at V and 5 bases at J, with 14 bases in the middle. As DNA, the CDR3 is TGTGCCAGCAGTTACTCGCAGCGGAGCCGTCACAATGAGCAGTTCTTC. Translating gives CASSYSQRSRHNEQFF.

The chain carries TRBV10-3 and TRBJ2-1; tentatively, D is TRBD2 (6 bases). Trimming shortened V by 0 bases and J by 9 bases, and 18 bases separated the two germline ends. Per germline, CDR1 ENHRY and CDR2 SYGVKD. This CDR3 spans 16 amino acids. In DNA, the CDR3 is TGTGCCATCAGTGAGTCGGCTCTAGCGCCAATAAGTGAGCAGTTCTTC. It encodes CAISESALAPISEQFF.

The chain joins TRBV5-1 to TRBJ2-3; 9 nucleotides line up with TRBD2. V gave up 0 bases and J gave up 4 bases; unmatched junction bases: 3. Per the germline V gene, CDR1 is SGHRS and CDR2 is YFSETQ. This CDR3 spans 15 amino acids. In DNA, the CDR3 is TGCGCCAGCAGCTTGGGACTAGCGGAGTCAGATACGCAGTATTTT. Translation: CASSLGLAESDTQYF.